These T cell receptor beta chains were read from a single sample in a study of response to subunit inactivated influenza vaccine. Each CDR3 protein is one row after TCRdb ran MiXCR on the RT-PCR reads. Among some 550,000 distinct CDR3 sequences listed, around a quarter were seen once. The same specimen was also included in a second study, on T cells expressing NK-cell markers.

Sequenced material: CD4+ T cells sorted from PBMCs, taken roughly 12 days after vaccination. Receptor source: a man between 50 and 59 years old who received an inactivated influenza vaccine. The CDR3 runs from the conserved cysteine through the conserved F or W. A D gene is named only where the DNA matches it firmly. Part of the rows lack a size; the others show once, few, many or a class for expanded clones.

j_call | v_call | clone_size | d_call | cdr3_length | cdr3_aa | cdr3_nt
TRBJ2-7 | TRBV4-2 | NA | TRBD1 | 16 | CASSQGFGQGAYEQYF | TGTGCCAGCAGCCAAGGCTTTGGACAGGGGGCGTACGAGCAGTACTTC
TRBJ2-5 | TRBV6-2/TRBV6-3 | few | TRBD1 | 12 | CASSRQGETQYF | TGTGCCAGCAGTCGACAGGGTGAGACCCAGTACTTC
TRBJ2-1 | TRBV6-2/TRBV6-3 | NA | TRBD2 | 16 | CASSYAGTSFNNEQFF | TGTGCCAGCAGTTACGCCGGGACTAGCTTCAACAATGAGCAGTTCTTC
TRBJ1-1 | TRBV20-1 | NA | NA | 11 | CSASIDRRAFF | TGCAGTGCCTCCATTGACCGGAGGGCTTTCTTT
TRBJ2-1 | TRBV29-1 | NA | NA | 12 | CSVERWDLLQFF | TGCAGCGTTGAACGCTGGGACCTACTTCAGTTCTTC
TRBJ2-3 | TRBV11-2 | few | NA | 20 | CASSFVVGRRIGLKADTQYF | TGTGCCAGCAGCTTTGTCGTGGGGAGGAGAATCGGGCTGAAAGCAGATACGCAGTATTTT
TRBJ2-1 | TRBV9 | few | NA | 15 | CASSARGSGYNEQFF | TGTGCCAGCAGCGCCCGGGGTTCTGGTTACAATGAGCAGTTCTTC
TRBJ1-3 | TRBV7-8 | NA | NA | 14 | CASSLQISGNTIYF | TGTGCCAGCAGCTTACAGATCTCTGGAAACACCATATATTTT
TRBJ2-7 | TRBV5-1 | NA | NA | 15 | CASSLGALPGAEQYF | TGCGCCAGCAGCTTGGGAGCCCTCCCAGGGGCCGAGCAGTACTTC
TRBJ1-2 | TRBV10-3 | NA | NA | 17 | CAISEQSMGVTNYGYTF | TGTGCCATCAGTGAGCAGAGTATGGGAGTAACTAACTATGGCTACACCTTC
TRBJ2-3 | TRBV4-3 | few | NA | 15 | CASSQDGARADTQYF | TGCGCCAGCAGCCAAGATGGGGCCAGGGCAGATACGCAGTATTTT
TRBJ2-1 | TRBV2 | NA | NA | 16 | CASSEVRVDLWDEQFF | TGTGCCAGCAGTGAAGTCAGGGTGGACCTATGGGATGAGCAGTTCTTC
TRBJ2-2 | TRBV29-1 | few | TRBD2 | 13 | CSPRLGGRGELFF | TGCAGCCCACGACTAGGCGGGAGGGGGGAGCTGTTTTTT
TRBJ1-1 | TRBV5-1 | NA | TRBD1 | 14 | CASSWTGGISEAFF | TGCGCCAGCAGCTGGACAGGGGGCATATCGGAAGCTTTCTTT